This section outlines one T cell receptor beta chain sequence together with its context. This receptor's antigen is unknown. One base away there is no much larger clone; base qualities are not given. Unstimulated PBMCs, after thawing, were stained for CD3, CD4 and CD8 and then FACS-sorted into CD3+CD4+ and CD3+CD8+ populations. Randomization to immunosuppression withdrawal applied to every one of the 8 studied subjects. The Qiagen DNeasy Blood and Tissue Kit was used for genomic DNA isolation. Frozen genomic DNA underwent high-throughput TCRbeta CDR3 sequencing by immunoSEQ, including PCR amplification, mapping, bias correction and internal controls. For the original study's pipeline: Only productive rearrangements were retained, and each unique TCRbeta sequence was defined by its CDR3 nucleotide sequence together with its V and J gene. For a sequence to be called donor-reactive, it needed a frequency of at least 0.01% and at least 5-fold expansion in CFSE-low cells compared with unstimulated pre-transplant cells. Per-subject minimum frequency thresholds, based on the lowest-template unstimulated sample, ensured at least 90% detection power. Repertoire turnover was measured by Jensen-Shannon divergence between the top 1000 TCRbeta sequences post- and pre-transplant. Changes in detection of donor-reactive sequences were tested with two-sided Fisher's exact tests. TCRdb took over this immuneACCESS table, retaining in-frame rearrangements with V and J assigned. Such tables are incomplete; in checked studies, under half of the missing clones stem from an unresolved V gene, and the remainder is unexplained. The V and J calls and the clone size are those of that table, but D and trimming were determined from the DNA. The sample table contains roughly 20,000 clones; only one count was recorded for around 81% of them. Together, the top ten hold approximately 35% of the sample.

CDR1 and CDR2 were assigned from the germline V gene (reference sequence) as SGHNT and YYREEE. The V end loses 1 base and the J end loses 1 base, and a stretch of 5 bases separates them. CDR3 length: 13 amino acids, cysteine to phenylalanine. Only the CDR3 part of the read is kept: 39 bases, read in frame from the first base. The sample is drawn from a study of T cell clones after liver transplantation (dated by TCRdb to between 2018 and 2021). Regarding the research as a whole: ITN030ST, the source of the samples, was a randomized trial that attempted immunosuppression withdrawal within 2 years of liver transplantation. Donor-reactive T cell clones were identified using TCRbeta sequencing after a pre-transplant mixed lymphocyte reaction and were then followed in post-transplant blood. As an antigen-independent comparator for the donor-reactive sequences, third party-reactive TCRbeta sequences from pre-transplant MLRs were identified as well. Of the eight recipients, a few were HCV-positive, while the remaining recipients had been transplanted for non-autoimmune, non-viral indications. The subjects received no induction therapy and were kept on standard immunosuppression until randomization at 12-24 months post-transplant. Tolerance meant complete immunosuppression withdrawal for at least one year without liver enzymes rising beyond twice the upper limit of normal. Blood samples were collected pre-transplant, pre-randomization before withdrawal, and post-randomization after either complete withdrawal or failed withdrawal. The study cohort included 8 liver transplant recipients, of whom 3 were classified as tolerant and 5 as non-tolerant.

Overall study results and their limits: A greater decline was seen for donor-reactive sequences than for third party-reactive sequences, suggesting partial antigen-specific deletion unrelated to withdrawal success. In two subjects, low numbers of available donor cells limited the measurable donor-reactive repertoire. After accounting for repertoire turnover, donor-reactive detection was significantly reduced in 7 of 8 subjects for CD4 and 8 of 8 for CD8. In 5 of 8 subjects, circulating donor-reactive CD4 TCRbeta sequences decreased significantly after transplant, regardless of tolerance or HCV status. Since no allograft tissue specimens were available, donor-reactive T cells may have migrated into the graft instead of being deleted. The conclusions were preliminary, being limited by small, heterogeneous patient numbers and by non-standardized post-transplant time points.

The V gene is TRBV5-4 and the J gene is TRBJ1-1, with the D gene not confidently named. This receptor was obtained from a human patient who received a liver transplant. Following a transplant, a fraction of the T cells may be traceable to the graft donor. The source material was CD8+ T cells from blood, sampled around 50 months after liver transplant. Here is the DNA: TGTGCCAGCAGCTTGCCCGGGAACACTGAAGCTTTCTTT. It specifies CASSLPGNTEAFF.